The 21 T cell receptor beta chains reported below all come from one sample, sequenced in a study of T cells after yellow fever vaccination. TCRdb recomputed calls from the 5' RACE reads with MiXCR, one row per CDR3 protein. Found here are 450,000 to 550,000 distinct CDR3 sequences, just over 20% of them singletons; the top ten hold about a sixth. The material was PBMCs, obtained 21 days after the first yellow fever vaccination. The receptors shown here come from a man aged 18 to 29 who received the YFV17D yellow fever vaccine.

This clonotype has at least ten counts. The rearrangement joins TRBV5-1 to TRBJ1-1; D may be TRBD1 (5 bases). Germline V gene data show CDR1 as SGHRS and CDR2 as YFSETQ. Trimming left V 3 bases short and J 8 bases short, with 11 bases between. The CDR3 covers 12 residues. CDR3 amino acids: CASSSGTPEAFF. The CDR3 DNA is TGCGCCAGCAGCTCCGGGACGCCGGAAGCTTTCTTT.

The V gene is TRBV6-1, the J gene TRBJ2-5, with 11 nucleotides matching TRBD2. The CDR3 runs 16 residues. The germline V gene has CDR1 MNHNS and CDR2 SASEGT. J was trimmed by 8 bases and V by 6 bases; bases with no gene match: 14. This CDR3 is CASSQLDLAGGPTQYF. CDR3 coding DNA: TGTGCCAGCAGCCAGTTAGATTTAGCGGGGGGGCCAACCCAGTACTTC.

J is TRBJ1-6 and V is TRBV4-1; D ambiguous. This CDR3 is 15 amino acids long. CDR1 and CDR2 (germline): MGHRA, YSYEKL. Trimming shortened V by 4 bases and J by 5 bases, and 12 bases separated the two germline ends. Here the CDR3 reads CASSPVFADNSPLHF. For the CDR3, the DNA is TGCGCCAGCAGCCCTGTTTTCGCGGATAATTCACCCCTCCACTTT.

This CDR3 is CASSTRTDSYEQYF. CDR3 coding DNA: TGTGCCAGCAGTACCCGGACGGACTCCTACGAGCAGTACTTC. The rearrangement links TRBV12-3 or TRBV12-4 to TRBJ2-7; the D is unclear. There are 14 residues in the CDR3. V lost 5 bases, J lost 0 bases, and 11 bases lay in between.

V is TRBV14 and J is TRBJ1-2, with D possibly being TRBD1 (5 bases). The germline V gene has CDR1 SGHDN and CDR2 FVKESK. The CDR3 contains 14 residues. The ends were cut back, 4 bases at V and 4 bases at J, with 13 bases in the middle. CDR3 sequence reads: CASSRFGTGYGYTF. Written as DNA, the CDR3 is TGTGCCAGCAGCCGCTTCGGGACGGGCTATGGCTACACCTTC.

The CDR3 nucleotides read TGTGCCAGCAGTGAGCAGGGGTTCACGCAGTATTTT. It yields the protein CASSEQGFTQYF. This rearrangement joins TRBV2 to TRBJ2-3; D possibly corresponds to TRBD1 (6 bases). V was cut by 3 bases and J by 9 bases, with 10 bases left in between. The CDR3 sequence is 12 residues long. In germline, CDR1 is SNHLY, CDR2 FYNNEI.

Here the CDR3 DNA reads TGTGCCAGTAGTATAGACGGTCAGGGGGGGGCAGATACGCAGTATTTT. Its translation is CASSIDGQGGADTQYF. The chain recombines TRBV19 with TRBJ2-3; the D call may be TRBD1 or TRBD2 (7 bases each). This CDR3 comprises 16 residues. V gave up 0 bases and J gave up 4 bases, with 14 bases separating them. Germline CDR1 LNHDA, CDR2 SQIVND (reference sequence).

This chain connects TRBV19 to TRBJ2-2, with 9 bases that match TRBD1. The germline V gene has CDR1 LNHDA and CDR2 SQIVND (reference sequence). Trimming took 5 bases from V and 7 from J; bases not matched to a gene: 8. The CDR3 has 15 amino acids. CDR3 loop: CASSLDRGLNGELFF. CDR3 DNA sequence: TGTGCCAGTAGTTTGGACAGGGGATTAAACGGGGAGCTGTTTTTT.

The J gene is TRBJ1-6, the V gene TRBV19; TRBD1 agrees at 8 bases. Germline loops: CDR1 LNHDA, CDR2 SQIVND (reference sequence). Trimming cost V 7 bases and J 6 bases; bases outside gene matches: 5. The CDR3 consists of 14 residues. The DNA for the CDR3 is TGTGCCAGTACCCTGACAGGGGCTAATTCACCCCTCCACTTT. Its protein is CASTLTGANSPLHF.

The genes are TRBV7-2 and TRBJ2-1; 7 nucleotides line up with TRBD2. Germline CDR1 and CDR2: SGHTA and FQGNSA. V was pared by 5 bases and J by 4 bases, with 8 bases of the junction left unmatched. The CDR3 contains 15 residues. CDR3 loop: CASSISGEPYNEQFF. The CDR3 nucleotides read TGTGCCAGCAGCATAAGCGGGGAGCCTTACAATGAGCAGTTCTTC.

DNA for the CDR3: TGTGCCAGCAGCTTAGGGGGCGACACCGGGGAGCTGTTTTTT. Amino acid sequence: CASSLGGDTGELFF. The chain recombines TRBV7-2 with TRBJ2-2; D is perhaps TRBD1 (5 bases). Germline V CDR1 and CDR2: SGHTA, FQGNSA. CDR3 length: 14 residues. V was pared by 1 base and J by 3 bases, with 6 bases between.

The table lists this clonotype with a few counts. The rearrangement uses TRBV4-3 and TRBJ2-5, with TRBD1 identical over 8 bases. Germline assignment: CDR1 LGHNA and CDR2 YSLEER. Losses at the gene ends were 3 bases for V and 7 bases for J; bases not matched to a gene: 16. The CDR3 has 17 residues. The CDR3 nucleotides read TGCGCCAGCAGCCAGTATCCACTGACAGGGGCTTTAGGGACCCAGTACTTC. Encoded protein: CASSQYPLTGALGTQYF.

The genes are TRBV4-2 and TRBJ2-7; the D gene could be TRBD1 or TRBD2 (5 bases each). This CDR3 has 18 residues. V was clipped by 0 bases and J by 0 bases, with 18 bases between them. CDR1 and CDR2 (germline): LGHNA, YNFKEQ. The CDR3 is CASSQDRGRTRNSYEQYF. The CDR3, as DNA: TGTGCCAGCAGCCAAGATCGGGGAAGGACAAGGAACTCCTACGAGCAGTACTTC.

This clonotype was counted many times. The chain couples TRBV20-1 to TRBJ2-5; D uncertain. The ends were cut back, 4 bases at V and 1 base at J, with 7 bases in the middle. The length of the CDR3 is 12 residues. Germline-derived CDR1 and CDR2 are DFQATT and SNEGSKA (reference sequence). CDR3 sequence (DNA): TGCAGTGCTACCCCGCCCCAAGAGACCCAGTACTTC. Amino acid sequence: CSATPPQETQYF.

V gene TRBV5-6 combines with J gene TRBJ2-4, with D maybe TRBD2 (6 bases). The CDR3 consists of 19 residues. Trimming took off 4 bases at V and 0 bases at J, with 23 bases between the two ends. Germline loops: CDR1 SGHDT, CDR2 YYEEEE. The CDR3 DNA follows: TGTGCCAGCAGCCTAATGGGAGGCTCTAGGAATTTAGCCAAAAACATTCAGTACTTC. Translated, it gives CASSLMGGSRNLAKNIQYF. The whole variable domain, filled in from reference TRBV5-6 and TRBJ2-4, reads DAGVTQSPTHLIKTRGQQVTLRCSPKSGHDTVSWYQQALGQGPQFIFQYYEEEERQRGNFPDRFSGHQFPNYSSELNVNALLLGDSALYLCASSLMGGSRNLAKNIQYFGAGTRLSVL.

This clonotype was seen a few times. The chain couples TRBV5-6 to TRBJ2-7; 8 nucleotides align to TRBD1. CDR1 and CDR2 from the germline V gene are SGHDT and YYEEEE. V dropped 1 base and J dropped 6; count of bases not matched to a gene: 6. The CDR3 covers 14 residues. CDR3 DNA: TGTGCCAGCAGCTTGAGGGACAGGCCCCGCGAGCAGTACTTC. This encodes CASSLRDRPREQYF.

At least ten counts were recorded for this clonotype. The V call is TRBV6-6, the J call TRBJ2-2; D ambiguous. Germline V gene lookup returns CDR1 MNHNY and CDR2 SVGAGI (reference sequence). The CDR3 is 13 residues long. Deletions cut 1 base from V and 7 bases from J, with 7 bases between. The CDR3 region has the DNA TGTGCCAGCAGTTACTTCAGTAGCGGGGAGCTGTTTTTT. This encodes CASSYFSSGELFF.

The V and J genes are TRBV5-1 and TRBJ2-7; maybe TRBD1 (5 bases). This CDR3 region has 13 residues. V gave up 0 bases and J gave up 4 bases, with 8 bases separating them. Germline-derived CDR1 and CDR2 are SGHRS and YFSETQ. CDR3 DNA: TGCGCCAGCAGCTTGGAATGGACATACGAGCAGTACGTC. This codes for CASSLEWTYEQYV.

This clonotype was seen only a few times. The chain uses TRBV6-5 and TRBJ2-3; 7 bases align to TRBD2. Per the germline V gene, CDR1 is MNHEY and CDR2 is SVGAGI. The CDR3 is 14 residues long. Unmatched junction bases numbered 3, after V lost 2 bases and J lost 4 bases. CDR3 sequence: CASSYGREADTQYF. In nucleotides, the CDR3 is TGTGCCAGCAGTTACGGGAGGGAAGCAGATACGCAGTATTTT.

The V gene is TRBV5-1, the J gene TRBJ2-6, with D possibly being TRBD1 (6 bases). V was clipped by 0 bases and J by 0 bases, with 10 bases between them. Germline V gives CDR1 SGHRS, CDR2 YFSETQ. CDR3 size: 17 residues. In DNA, the CDR3 is TGCGCCAGCAGCTTGGCCGGCAGGGGCTCTGGGGCCAACGTCCTGACTTTC. Its translation: CASSLAGRGSGANVLTF.

In its sample, this clonotype was seen a few times. The genes are TRBV15 and TRBJ1-2, with 8 bases that match TRBD1. Per germline, CDR1 LNHNV and CDR2 YYDKDF (reference sequence). This CDR3 contains 13 residues. V shed 3 bases and J 4 bases; nucleotides not matched to a gene: 1. CDR3 in amino acids: CATSSGQGYGYTF. In DNA form, the CDR3 reads TGTGCCACCAGCAGTGGACAGGGCTATGGCTACACCTTC.